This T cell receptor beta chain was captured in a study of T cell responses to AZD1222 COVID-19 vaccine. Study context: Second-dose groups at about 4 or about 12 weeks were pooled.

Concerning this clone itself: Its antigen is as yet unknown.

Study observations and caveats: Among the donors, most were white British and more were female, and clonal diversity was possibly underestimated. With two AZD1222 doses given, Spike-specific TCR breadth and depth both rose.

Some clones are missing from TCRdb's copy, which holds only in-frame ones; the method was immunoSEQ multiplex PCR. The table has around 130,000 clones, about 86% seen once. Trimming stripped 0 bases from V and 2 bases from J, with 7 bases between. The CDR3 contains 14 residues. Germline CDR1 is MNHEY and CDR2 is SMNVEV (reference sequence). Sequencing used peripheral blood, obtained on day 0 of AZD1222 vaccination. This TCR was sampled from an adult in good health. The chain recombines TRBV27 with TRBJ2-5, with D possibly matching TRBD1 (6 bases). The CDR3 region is CASSLSGQQETQYF. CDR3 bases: TGTGCCAGCAGTTTATCCGGACAGCAAGAGACCCAGTACTTC.